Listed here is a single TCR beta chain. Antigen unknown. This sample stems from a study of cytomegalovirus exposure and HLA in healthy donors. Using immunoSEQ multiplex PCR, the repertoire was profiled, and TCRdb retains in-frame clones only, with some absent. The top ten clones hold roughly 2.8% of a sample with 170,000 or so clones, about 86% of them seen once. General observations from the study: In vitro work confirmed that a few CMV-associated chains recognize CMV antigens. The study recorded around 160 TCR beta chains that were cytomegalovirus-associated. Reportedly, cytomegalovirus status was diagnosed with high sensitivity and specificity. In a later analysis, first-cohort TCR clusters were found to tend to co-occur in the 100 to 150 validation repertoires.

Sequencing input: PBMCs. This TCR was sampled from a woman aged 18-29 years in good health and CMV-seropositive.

CDR3 in amino acids: CASSIGRGQGASKNIQYF. The DNA of the CDR3 is TGTGCCAGTAGTATAGGTCGAGGACAGGGGGCATCCAAAAACATTCAGTACTTC. The V call is TRBV19, the J call TRBJ2-4, with TRBD1 matching 11 bases. Looked up from germline, CDR1 is LNHDA and CDR2 is SQIVND (reference sequence). This CDR3 is built from 18 residues. Losses at the gene ends were 1 base for V and 2 bases for J; bases not matched to a gene: 7.